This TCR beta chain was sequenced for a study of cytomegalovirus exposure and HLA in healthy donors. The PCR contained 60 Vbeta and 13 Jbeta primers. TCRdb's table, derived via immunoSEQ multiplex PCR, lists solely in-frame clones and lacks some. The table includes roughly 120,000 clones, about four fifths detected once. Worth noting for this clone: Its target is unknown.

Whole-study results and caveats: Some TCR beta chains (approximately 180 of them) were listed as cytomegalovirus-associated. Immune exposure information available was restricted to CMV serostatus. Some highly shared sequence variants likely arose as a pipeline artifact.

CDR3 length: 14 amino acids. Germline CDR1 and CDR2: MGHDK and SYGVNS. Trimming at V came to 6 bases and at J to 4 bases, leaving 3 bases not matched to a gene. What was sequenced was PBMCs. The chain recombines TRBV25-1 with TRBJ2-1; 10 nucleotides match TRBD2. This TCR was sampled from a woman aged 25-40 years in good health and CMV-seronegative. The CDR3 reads CASSPAGGYNEQFF. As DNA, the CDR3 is TGTGCCAGCAGCCCAGCGGGAGGGTACAATGAGCAGTTCTTC.